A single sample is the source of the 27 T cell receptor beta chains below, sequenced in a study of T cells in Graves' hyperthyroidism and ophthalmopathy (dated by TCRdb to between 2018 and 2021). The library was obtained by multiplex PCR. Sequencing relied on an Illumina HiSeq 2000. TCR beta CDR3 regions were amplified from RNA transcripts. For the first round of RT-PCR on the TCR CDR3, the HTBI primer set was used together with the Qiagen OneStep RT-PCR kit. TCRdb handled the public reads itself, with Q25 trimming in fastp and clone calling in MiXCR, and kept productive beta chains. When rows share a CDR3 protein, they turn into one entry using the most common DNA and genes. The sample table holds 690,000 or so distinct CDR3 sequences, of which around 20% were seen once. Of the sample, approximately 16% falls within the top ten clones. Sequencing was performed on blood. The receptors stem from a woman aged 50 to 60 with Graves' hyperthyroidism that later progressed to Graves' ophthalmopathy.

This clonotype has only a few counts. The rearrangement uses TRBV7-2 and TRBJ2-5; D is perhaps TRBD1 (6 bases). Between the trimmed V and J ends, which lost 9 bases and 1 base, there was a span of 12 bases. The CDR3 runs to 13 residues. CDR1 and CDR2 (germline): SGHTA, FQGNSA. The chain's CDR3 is CASRQASQETQYF. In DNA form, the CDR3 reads TGTGCCAGTCGACAGGCGTCCCAAGAGACCCAGTACTTC.

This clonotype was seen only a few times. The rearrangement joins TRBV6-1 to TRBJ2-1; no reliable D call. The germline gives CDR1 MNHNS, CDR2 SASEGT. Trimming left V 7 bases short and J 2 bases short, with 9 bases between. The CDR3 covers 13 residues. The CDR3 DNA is TGTGCCAGCATACCGGTAGCCTACAATGAGCAGTTCTTC. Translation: CASIPVAYNEQFF.

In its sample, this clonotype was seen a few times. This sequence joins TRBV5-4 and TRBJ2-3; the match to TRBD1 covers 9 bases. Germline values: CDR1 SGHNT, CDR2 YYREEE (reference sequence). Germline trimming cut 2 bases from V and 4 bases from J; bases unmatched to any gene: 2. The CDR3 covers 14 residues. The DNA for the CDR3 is TGTGCCAGCAGCTTTACAGGGGGCCCAGATACGCAGTATTTT. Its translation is CASSFTGGPDTQYF.

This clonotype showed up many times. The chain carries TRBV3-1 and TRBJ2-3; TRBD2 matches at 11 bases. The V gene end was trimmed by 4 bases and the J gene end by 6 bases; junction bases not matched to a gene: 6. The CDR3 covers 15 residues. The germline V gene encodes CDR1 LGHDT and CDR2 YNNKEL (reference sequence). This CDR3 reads CASSPLAGGGDTQYF. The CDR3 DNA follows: TGTGCCAGCAGCCCGCTAGCGGGGGGAGGGGATACGCAGTATTTT.

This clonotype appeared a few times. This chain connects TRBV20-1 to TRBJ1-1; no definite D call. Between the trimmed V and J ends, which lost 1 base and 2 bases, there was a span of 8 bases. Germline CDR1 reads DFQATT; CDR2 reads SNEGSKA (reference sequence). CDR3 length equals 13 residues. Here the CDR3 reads CSARGPINTEAFF. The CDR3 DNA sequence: TGCAGTGCTAGAGGTCCGATAAACACTGAAGCTTTCTTT.

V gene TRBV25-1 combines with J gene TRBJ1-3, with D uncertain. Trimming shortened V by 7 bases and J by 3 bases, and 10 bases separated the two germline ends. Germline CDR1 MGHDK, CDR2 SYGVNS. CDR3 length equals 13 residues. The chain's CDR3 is CASISLSGNTIYF. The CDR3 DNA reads TGTGCCAGCATCTCCCTTAGTGGAAACACCATATATTTT. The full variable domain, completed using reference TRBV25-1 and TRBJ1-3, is EADIYQTPRYLVIGTGKKITLECSQTMGHDKMYWYQQDPGMELHLIHYSYGVNSTEKGDLSSESTVSRIRTEHFPLTLESARPSHTSQYLCASISLSGNTIYFGEGSWLTVV.

CDR3 in amino acids: CASSLGGVPGNQPQHF. CDR3 sequence (DNA): TGCGCCAGCAGCTTGGGGGGGGTCCCAGGCAATCAGCCCCAGCATTTT. The chain uses TRBV5-1 and TRBJ1-5; D possibly corresponds to TRBD1 (5 bases). V dropped 0 bases and J dropped 2 bases, with 12 bases sitting between them. The CDR3 length is 16 residues. Germline lookup yields CDR1 SGHRS and CDR2 YFSETQ.

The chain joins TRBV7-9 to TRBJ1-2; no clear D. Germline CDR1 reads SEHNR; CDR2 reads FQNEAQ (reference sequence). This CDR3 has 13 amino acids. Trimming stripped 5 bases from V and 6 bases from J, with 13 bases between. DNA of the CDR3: TGTGCCAGCAGCCCGCTAGACATCCATGGCTACACCTTC. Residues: CASSPLDIHGYTF.

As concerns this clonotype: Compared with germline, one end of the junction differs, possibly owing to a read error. DNA of the CDR3: TGTGCCAGCCGGGCAGGGCTGCAGTCCTACGAGGAGTACTTC. Protein product: CASRAGLQSYEEYF. The chain carries TRBV12-3 or TRBV12-4 and TRBJ2-7; tentative D call: TRBD1 (5 bases). This CDR3 spans 14 amino acids.

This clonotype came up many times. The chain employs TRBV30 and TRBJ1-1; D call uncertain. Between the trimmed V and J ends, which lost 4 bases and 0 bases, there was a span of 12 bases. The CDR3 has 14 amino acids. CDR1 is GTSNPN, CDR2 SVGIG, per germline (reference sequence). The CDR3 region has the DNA TGTGCCTGGACCCATGGGGTCATGAACACTGAAGCTTTCTTT. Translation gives CAWTHGVMNTEAFF. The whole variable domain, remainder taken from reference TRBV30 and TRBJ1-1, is SQTIHQWPATLVQPVGSPLSLECTVEGTSNPNLYWYRQAAGRGLQLLFYSVGIGQISSEVPQNLSASRPQDRQFILSSKKLLLSDSGFYLCAWTHGVMNTEAFFGQGTRLTVV.

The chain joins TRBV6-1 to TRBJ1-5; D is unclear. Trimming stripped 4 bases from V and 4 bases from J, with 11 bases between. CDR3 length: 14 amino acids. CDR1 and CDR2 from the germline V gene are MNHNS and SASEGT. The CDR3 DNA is TGTGCCAGCAGTGGGGCAGAGATTAATCAGCCCCAGCATTTT. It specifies CASSGAEINQPQHF.

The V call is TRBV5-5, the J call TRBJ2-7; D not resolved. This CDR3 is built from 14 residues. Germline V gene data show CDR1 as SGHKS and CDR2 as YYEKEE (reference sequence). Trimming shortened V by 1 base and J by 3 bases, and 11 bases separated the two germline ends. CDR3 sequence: CASSLIPEIYEQYF. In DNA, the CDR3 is TGTGCCAGCAGCTTGATTCCCGAGATCTACGAGCAGTACTTC. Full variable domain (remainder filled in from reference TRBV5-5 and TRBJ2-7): DAGVTQSPTHLIKTRGQQVTLRCSPISGHKSVSWYQQVLGQGPQFIFQYYEKEERGRGNFPDRFSARQFPNYSSELNVNALLLGDSALYLCASSLIPEIYEQYFGPGTRLTVT.

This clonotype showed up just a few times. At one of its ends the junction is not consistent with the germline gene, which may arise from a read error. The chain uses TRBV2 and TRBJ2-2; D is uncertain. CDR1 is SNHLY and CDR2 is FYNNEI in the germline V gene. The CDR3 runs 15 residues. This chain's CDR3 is CVSSEGRLATGELFF. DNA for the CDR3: TGTGTCAGCAGTGAAGGGCGGCTGGCCACCGGGGAGCTGTTTTTT. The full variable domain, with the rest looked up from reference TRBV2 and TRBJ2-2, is EPEVTQTPSHQVTQMGQEVILRCVPISNHLYFYWYRQILGQKVEFLVSFYNNEISEKSEIFDDQFSVERPDGSNFTLKIRSTKLEDSAMYFCVSSEGRLATGELFFGEGSRLTVL.

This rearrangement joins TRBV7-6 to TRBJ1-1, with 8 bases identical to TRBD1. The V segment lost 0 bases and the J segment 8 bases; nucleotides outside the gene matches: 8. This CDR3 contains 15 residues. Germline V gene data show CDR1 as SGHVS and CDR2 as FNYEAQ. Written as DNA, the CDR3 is TGTGCCAGCAGCTTAGCGGTGAGAGGGACAGGAGAAGCTTTCTTT. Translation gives CASSLAVRGTGEAFF.

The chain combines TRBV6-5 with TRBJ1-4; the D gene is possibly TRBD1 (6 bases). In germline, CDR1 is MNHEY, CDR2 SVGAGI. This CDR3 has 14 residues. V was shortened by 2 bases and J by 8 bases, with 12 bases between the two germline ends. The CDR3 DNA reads TGTGCCAGCAGTTACCAAGGGGGGGAAGAAAAACTGTTTTTT. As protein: CASSYQGGEEKLFF.

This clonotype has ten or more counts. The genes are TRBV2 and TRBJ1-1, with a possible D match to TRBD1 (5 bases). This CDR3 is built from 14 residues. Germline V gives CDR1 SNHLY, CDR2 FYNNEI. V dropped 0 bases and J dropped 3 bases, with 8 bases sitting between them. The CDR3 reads CASSEAPGYTEAFF. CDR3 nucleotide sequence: TGTGCCAGCAGTGAAGCGCCAGGGTACACTGAAGCTTTCTTT. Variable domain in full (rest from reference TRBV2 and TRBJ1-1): EPEVTQTPSHQVTQMGQEVILRCVPISNHLYFYWYRQILGQKVEFLVSFYNNEISEKSEIFDDQFSVERPDGSNFTLKIRSTKLEDSAMYFCASSEAPGYTEAFFGQGTRLTVV.

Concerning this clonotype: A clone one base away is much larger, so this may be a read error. CDR3 nucleotides: TGCGCCAGCAGCTTACCCGGCGGTGAAGCTGAAGCTTTCTTT. It specifies CASSLPGGEAEAFF. This chain connects TRBV5-1 to TRBJ1-1; no firm D call. Germline V lookup: CDR1 SGHRS, CDR2 YFSETQ. The CDR3 extends over 14 amino acids. Trimming cost V 2 bases and J 6 bases, with 14 bases left between them.

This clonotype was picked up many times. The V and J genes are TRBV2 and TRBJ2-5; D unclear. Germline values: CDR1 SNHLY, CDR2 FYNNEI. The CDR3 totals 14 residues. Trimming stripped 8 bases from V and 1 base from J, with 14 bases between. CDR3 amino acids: CASGRPRPQETQYF. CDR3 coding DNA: TGTGCCAGCGGTCGACCCCGGCCCCAAGAGACCCAGTACTTC.

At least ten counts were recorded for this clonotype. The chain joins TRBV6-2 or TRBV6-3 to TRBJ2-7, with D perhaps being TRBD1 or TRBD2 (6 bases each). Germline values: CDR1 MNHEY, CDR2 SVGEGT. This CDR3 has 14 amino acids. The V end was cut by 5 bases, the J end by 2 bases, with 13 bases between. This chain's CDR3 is CASSRGTKTYEQYF. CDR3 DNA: TGTGCCAGCAGTCGCGGGACAAAGACCTACGAGCAGTACTTC.

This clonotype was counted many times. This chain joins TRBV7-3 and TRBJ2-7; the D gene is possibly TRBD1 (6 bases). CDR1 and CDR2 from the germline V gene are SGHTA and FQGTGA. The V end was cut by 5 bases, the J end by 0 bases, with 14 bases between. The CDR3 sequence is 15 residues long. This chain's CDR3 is CASSREGESSYEQYF. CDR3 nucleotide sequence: TGTGCCAGCAGCCGCGAGGGGGAGAGCTCCTACGAGCAGTACTTC. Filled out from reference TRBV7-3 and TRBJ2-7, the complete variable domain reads GAGVSQTPSNKVTEKGKYVELRCDPISGHTALYWYRQSLGQGPEFLIYFQGTGAADDSGLPNDRFFAVRPEGSVSTLKIQRTERGDSAVYLCASSREGESSYEQYFGPGTRLTVT.

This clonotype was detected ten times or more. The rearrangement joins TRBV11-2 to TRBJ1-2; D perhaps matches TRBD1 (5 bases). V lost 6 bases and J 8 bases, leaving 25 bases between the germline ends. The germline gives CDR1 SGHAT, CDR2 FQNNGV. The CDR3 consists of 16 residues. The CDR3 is CASRESWQGRNLGYTF. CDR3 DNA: TGTGCCAGCAGAGAGAGTTGGCAGGGTCGAAATTTGGGCTACACCTTC.

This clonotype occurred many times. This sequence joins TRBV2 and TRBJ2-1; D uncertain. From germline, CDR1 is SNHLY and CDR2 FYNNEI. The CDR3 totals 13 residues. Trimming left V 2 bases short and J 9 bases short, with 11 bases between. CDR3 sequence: CASSESIGREQFF. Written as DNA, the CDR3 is TGTGCCAGCAGTGAAAGTATTGGCCGTGAGCAGTTCTTC.

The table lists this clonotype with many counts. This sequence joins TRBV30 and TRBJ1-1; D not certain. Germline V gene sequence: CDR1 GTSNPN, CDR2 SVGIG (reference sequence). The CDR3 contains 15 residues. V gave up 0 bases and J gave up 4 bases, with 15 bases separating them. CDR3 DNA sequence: TGTGCCTGGAGTGTACTAGCTGACGGCTCCACTGAAGCTTTCTTT. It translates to CAWSVLADGSTEAFF.

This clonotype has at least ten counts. In DNA, the CDR3 is TGTGCCAGCACGGGACGGTTCAATCAGCCCCAGCATTTT. This sequence encodes CASTGRFNQPQHF. V and J are TRBV2 and TRBJ1-5; D may be TRBD1 (5 bases). Between the trimmed V and J ends, which lost 7 bases and 3 bases, there was a span of 10 bases. Germline V gene data show CDR1 as SNHLY and CDR2 as FYNNEI. The CDR3 has 13 amino acids.

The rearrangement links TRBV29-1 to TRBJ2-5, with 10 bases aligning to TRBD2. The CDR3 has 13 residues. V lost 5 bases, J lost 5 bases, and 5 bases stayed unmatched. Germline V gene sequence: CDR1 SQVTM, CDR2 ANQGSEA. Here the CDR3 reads CSVSGGAGETQYF. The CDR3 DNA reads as TGCAGCGTTAGCGGGGGGGCCGGGGAGACCCAGTACTTC.

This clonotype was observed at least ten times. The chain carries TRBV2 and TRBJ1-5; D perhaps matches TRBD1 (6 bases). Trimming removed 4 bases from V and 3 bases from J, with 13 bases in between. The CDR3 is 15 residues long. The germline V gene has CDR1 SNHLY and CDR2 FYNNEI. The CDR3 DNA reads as TGTGCCAGCAGTGTTGCACAGGGTATCAATCAGCCCCAGCATTTT. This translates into CASSVAQGINQPQHF.

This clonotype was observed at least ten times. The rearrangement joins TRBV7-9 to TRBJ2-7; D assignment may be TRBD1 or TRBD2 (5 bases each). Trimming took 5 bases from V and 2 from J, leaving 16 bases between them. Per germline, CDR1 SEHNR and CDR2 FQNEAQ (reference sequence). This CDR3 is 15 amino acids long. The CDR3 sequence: CASSPPSGSPYEQYF. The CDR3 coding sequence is TGTGCCAGCAGCCCGCCGTCAGGGAGCCCCTACGAGCAGTACTTC. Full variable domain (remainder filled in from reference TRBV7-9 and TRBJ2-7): DTGVSQNPRHKITKRGQNVTFRCDPISEHNRLYWYRQTLGQGPEFLTYFQNEAQLEKSRLLSDRFSAERPKGSFSTLEIQRTEQGDSAMYLCASSPPSGSPYEQYFGPGTRLTVT.